The clone carrying this TCR beta chain came up once. No antigen is known for it. The record originates from a study of cytomegalovirus exposure and HLA in healthy donors. A multiplex PCR was run with 60 Vbeta primers and 13 Jbeta primers. Method: immunoSEQ multiplex PCR; TCRdb's copy keeps in-frame clones and lacks some. The sample records 120,000 or so clones, 80% being singletons. Study outcomes and limitations: Earlier analysis found most TCR beta V segments productive about 87% or about 30% of the time. Accounts indicate the classifier identified cytomegalovirus status with strong specificity and sensitivity. Later on, analysis showed that most CMV-associated TCR beta chains appeared to be HLA-restricted.

Germline CDR1 and CDR2: SGHRS and YFSETQ. The V and J ends lost 2 bases and 5 bases respectively, with 11 bases between them. The CDR3 loop spans 14 amino acids. This clonotype was obtained from a female donor in good health and CMV-seropositive. The chain carries TRBV5-1 and TRBJ2-1, with D perhaps matching TRBD1 (5 bases). The sample was PBMCs. CDR3 sequence: CASSLMQGNNEQFF. The CDR3, as DNA: TGCGCCAGCAGCTTAATGCAGGGAAACAATGAGCAGTTCTTC.